This TCR beta chain stems from a study of T cell therapy after organ transplantation. Sequenced by immunoSEQ multiplex PCR; TCRdb stores in-frame clones only, minus some. Of 44,000 or so clones in the sample, about 94% were seen once. With regard to this clone: Its matching antigen is unknown.

Per germline, CDR1 SGHAT and CDR2 FQNNGV. V lost 0 bases and J 0 bases, leaving 8 bases between the germline ends. The length of the CDR3 is 16 residues. The chain has TRBV11-2 and TRBJ2-2; weak D call: TRBD1 (6 bases). The source material was CD8+ T cells from blood, sampled before autologous CMV-specific T cell therapy. The sequence came from a human patient who had received a solid organ transplant and had CMV disease. The CDR3 sequence is CASSLEGHSNTGELFF. The CDR3 nucleotides read TGTGCCAGCAGCTTAGAGGGACACTCGAACACCGGGGAGCTGTTTTTT. The variable domain in full, completed from reference TRBV11-2 and TRBJ2-2, reads EAGVAQSPRYKIIEKRQSVAFWCNPISGHATLYWYQQILGQGPKLLIQFQNNGVVDDSQLPKDRFSAERLKGVDSTLKIQPAKLEDSAVYLCASSLEGHSNTGELFFGEGSRLTVL.